This T cell receptor (beta chain) is drawn from a study of blood T cell repertoires in COVID-19. Study details: T cells, B-cell-depleted T cells, or PBMCs supplied cDNA or gDNA.

Adults between roughly 18 and 89 years of age took part from under 30 US areas. Cohort 3 recovery required two negative PCRs, clearance, or symptom resolution. Authors' data handling: Counts of nucleated cells, estimated from reference gene primer amplification, were obtained. Measured with immunoSEQ multiplex PCR; TCRdb has only the in-frame clones, and not every one. V and J calls and clone size are copied from that table; D and trimming were computed from the DNA. The profile shows some 370,000 clones, around four fifths of them singletons. Germline V gene data show CDR1 as WSHSY and CDR2 as SAAADI. The germline V and J ends were trimmed by 6 bases and 2 bases, with 17 bases remaining between them. There are 15 residues in the CDR3.

The clonotype was recovered from a woman in her forties or fifties who had recovered from COVID-19. The material sequenced was PBMCs or T cells enriched from blood (not recorded which). V gene TRBV10-2 combines with J gene TRBJ2-7; tentatively, D is TRBD1 (5 bases). As DNA, the CDR3 is TGCGCCAGCAGCCAAACAGGCCTTCTCGCCTACGAGCAGTACTTC. Its translation: CASSQTGLLAYEQYF.